Shown below are 24 T cell receptor beta chains from a single sample sequenced in a study of cytotoxic CD8 clonotypes in ibrutinib-treated CLL. The repertoire was sequenced with immunoSEQ multiplex PCR; TCRdb's copy has only in-frame clones and lacks some. This table has about 130,000 clones, 80% to 90% appearing once. Sequencing used PBMCs, obtained after 24 months of ibrutinib treatment. Every receptor here comes from a human donor with chronic lymphocytic leukemia.

This clone was counted once. The chain carries TRBV5-1 and TRBJ2-7; D not certain. Germline CDR1 is SGHRS and CDR2 is YFSETQ. V was clipped by 5 bases and J by 2 bases, with 8 bases between them. The CDR3 totals 12 residues. The DNA of the CDR3 is TGCGCCAGCAGGGCGCGAACCTACGAGCAGTACTTC. Protein: CASRARTYEQYF.

The chain recombines TRBV7-2 with TRBJ2-1, with D possibly called TRBD1 or TRBD2 (5 bases each). The CDR3 is 12 residues long. In germline, CDR1 is SGHTA, CDR2 FQGNSA. V lost 4 bases and J lost 6, with 7 bases in between. CDR3 in amino acids: CASSWDLNEQFF. As DNA, the CDR3 is TGTGCCAGCAGCTGGGACCTCAATGAGCAGTTCTTC.

This clone was detected once. The chain has TRBV21-1 and TRBJ1-1; the table assigns TRBD1, which was not confirmed against the DNA. TRBV21-1 is classified as a pseudogene. CDR3 length equals 13 residues. The CDR3 DNA sequence: TGTGCCAGCAGCAAAAGTATGAAGGGGCCAGCTTTCTTT. It translates to CASSKSMKGPAFF.

The chain combines TRBV2 with TRBJ2-1, with 13 bases aligning to TRBD2. The trim removed 11 bases at V and 2 bases at J, leaving 6 bases unmatched. Germline values: CDR1 SNHLY, CDR2 FYNNEI. The CDR3 totals 15 residues. The CDR3 loop reads CAGRTSGSPYNEQFF. In DNA, the CDR3 is TGTGCCGGAAGGACTAGCGGGAGTCCCTACAATGAGCAGTTCTTC. The whole variable domain, filled in from reference TRBV2 and TRBJ2-1, reads EPEVTQTPSHQVTQMGQEVILRCVPISNHLYFYWYRQILGQKVEFLVSFYNNEISEKSEIFDDQFSVERPDGSNFTLKIRSTKLEDSAMYFCAGRTSGSPYNEQFFGPGTRLTVL.

The gene calls are TRBV10-3 and TRBJ1-2; D uncertain. The CDR3 extends over 13 amino acids. Germline CDR1 ENHRY, CDR2 SYGVKD. V was cut by 5 bases and J by 10 bases, with 17 bases left in between. DNA of the CDR3: TGTGCCATCAGTTCTACTCCCAAGGGCAACTACACCTTC. Translation: CAISSTPKGNYTF.

CDR3 residues: CASSPTGGRTDTQYF. CDR3 in DNA: TGTGCCAGCAGTCCGACAGGTGGGAGGACAGATACGCAGTATTTT. The rearrangement uses TRBV28 and TRBJ2-3, with D tentatively TRBD1 or TRBD2 (6 bases each). CDR1 is MDHEN and CDR2 is SYDVKM in the germline V gene. With 5 bases removed from V and 3 bases from J, the gap between germline ends came to 15 bases. The CDR3 runs to 15 residues.

CDR3 region: CASSSDRGWETQYF. The CDR3 DNA reads as TGTGCCAGCAGTTCAGACAGGGGTTGGGAGACCCAGTACTTC. The chain joins TRBV28 to TRBJ2-5, with 8 bases fitting TRBD1. Germline V gene sequence: CDR1 MDHEN, CDR2 SYDVKM. This CDR3 comprises 14 residues. Trimming at V came to 4 bases and at J to 5 bases, leaving 6 bases not matched to a gene.

The chain uses TRBV4-3 and TRBJ1-6; weak D call: TRBD1 (6 bases). CDR1 LGHNA and CDR2 YSLEER come from the germline V gene. The CDR3 is 15 residues long. The germline V and J ends were trimmed by 2 bases and 5 bases, with 10 bases remaining between them. CDR3 protein: CASSQIDRNNSPLHF. CDR3 DNA sequence: TGCGCCAGCAGCCAAATTGACAGGAATAATTCACCCCTCCACTTT.

The J gene is TRBJ2-7, the V gene TRBV6-6, with a possible D match to TRBD2 (5 bases). This CDR3 comprises 12 residues. Deletions cut 6 bases from V and 4 bases from J, with 10 bases between. The V gene's germline CDR1 is MNHNY and CDR2 SVGAGI (reference sequence). CDR3 in amino acids: CASRPPGYEQYF. CDR3 nucleotides: TGTGCCAGCAGGCCCCCGGGATACGAGCAGTACTTC.

V is TRBV30 and J is TRBJ1-4; D ambiguous. V lost 3 bases, J lost 8 bases, and 7 bases lay in between. CDR3 length equals 11 residues. Germline V gives CDR1 GTSNPN, CDR2 SVGIG (reference sequence). CDR3 in DNA: TGTGCCTGGAGCGGAGGGGAAAAACTGTTTTTT. This encodes CAWSGGEKLFF.

The rearrangement links TRBV12-1 to TRBJ2-1; whether TRBD2, the table's D call, matches the DNA was not checked. TRBV12-1 is listed as a pseudogene. The CDR3 loop spans 18 amino acids. CDR3 in amino acids: CASSSPPDLAGGYNEQFF. The CDR3 DNA reads TGTGCCAGCAGCTCCCCACCCGACCTAGCGGGGGGTTACAATGAGCAGTTCTTC.

This rearrangement joins TRBV27 to TRBJ2-7, with 12 bases fitting TRBD1. This CDR3 has 16 amino acids. Looked up from germline, CDR1 is MNHEY and CDR2 is SMNVEV (reference sequence). J was trimmed by 7 bases and V by 6 bases; bases with no gene match: 13. The CDR3, as DNA: TGTGCCAGCAGCCCAACCGCCGGGACAGGGGGCTTTGAGCAGTACTTC. Translation: CASSPTAGTGGFEQYF.

The chain couples TRBV5-5 to TRBJ2-7, with 7 bases identical to TRBD1. Per germline, CDR1 SGHKS and CDR2 YYEKEE (reference sequence). V was clipped by 2 bases and J by 1 base; unmatched bases: 9. This CDR3 contains 16 residues. CDR3: CASSFKNPGQSYEQYF. CDR3 nucleotides: TGTGCCAGCAGCTTCAAGAATCCGGGACAGTCCTACGAGCAGTACTTC.

This clone was detected only a few times. The chain has TRBV9 and TRBJ1-1; D not resolved. The CDR3 is made up of 14 amino acids. Trimming stripped 0 bases from V and 4 bases from J, with 10 bases between. Germline V gene sequence: CDR1 SGDLS, CDR2 YYNGEE. DNA for the CDR3: TGTGCCAGCAGCGTAGGTGGGCAGAGCACTGAAGCTTTCTTT. Amino acids: CASSVGGQSTEAFF.

The J gene is TRBJ2-7, the V gene TRBV18; TRBD2 agrees at 10 bases. V was clipped by 5 bases and J by 2 bases; unmatched bases: 6. The CDR3 has 15 residues. From germline, CDR1 is KGHSH and CDR2 LQKENI. DNA for the CDR3: TGTGCCAGCTCATCCTCTAGCGGGGGAGCCTACGAGCAGTACTTC. This encodes CASSSSSGGAYEQYF.

The chain uses TRBV18 and TRBJ1-2; D might be TRBD1 (5 bases). The germline CDR1 and CDR2 sequences are KGHSH and LQKENI. V was cut by 2 bases and J by 8 bases, with 24 bases left in between. The CDR3 extends over 17 amino acids. CDR3 region: CASSPRSQVGQSGGYTF. The CDR3 DNA is TGTGCCAGCTCACCAAGATCCCAAGTAGGGCAGTCAGGGGGCTACACCTTC.

This clone is a singleton in its sample. The chain carries TRBV2 and TRBJ2-5; possible D gene TRBD2, 7 bases. Germline-derived CDR1 and CDR2 are SNHLY and FYNNEI. The V gene lost 1 base and the J gene lost 7 bases, with 19 bases spanning the gap. The CDR3 is made up of 16 amino acids. Here the CDR3 reads CASSEGRLGGAGTQYF. The CDR3 DNA reads as TGTGCCAGCAGTGAAGGACGGCTAGGGGGGGCAGGGACCCAGTACTTC.

V is TRBV7-9 and J is TRBJ1-2, with D unclear. V lost 2 bases, J lost 4 bases, and 8 bases lay in between. This CDR3 region has 13 residues. The germline V gene has CDR1 SEHNR and CDR2 FQNEAQ (reference sequence). The CDR3 protein is CASSLYPFYGYTF. CDR3 DNA sequence: TGTGCCAGCAGCTTATATCCCTTCTATGGCTACACCTTC.

This clone was seen just once. Germline is not matched at one junction end, which may reflect a read error. V gene TRBV28 combines with J gene TRBJ1-4; 8 bases fit TRBD1. CDR3 length: 15 amino acids. Germline CDR1 and CDR2: MDHEN and SYDVKM. The CDR3 sequence: CTSTPGQATNEKLFF. The DNA of the CDR3 is TGTACCAGCACCCCGGGACAGGCAACTAATGAAAAACTGTTTTTT.

V and J are TRBV9 and TRBJ2-5; 9 bases match TRBD1. Germline values: CDR1 SGDLS, CDR2 YYNGEE. CDR3 length: 15 amino acids. V lost 4 bases and J lost 4; bases outside the gene matches: 8. The CDR3 loop is CASSSHGQGRETQYF. The CDR3 DNA sequence: TGTGCCAGCAGCTCACATGGACAGGGGCGAGAGACCCAGTACTTC.

CDR3 sequence (DNA): TGTGCCAGCAGTTTCCCGGGGGTGAGGTACAATGAGCAGTTCTTC. Protein sequence: CASSFPGVRYNEQFF. The chain recombines TRBV27 with TRBJ2-1, with D perhaps matching TRBD2 (6 bases). The CDR3 totals 15 residues. Germline values: CDR1 MNHEY, CDR2 SMNVEV (reference sequence). V was clipped by 3 bases and J by 4 bases, with 13 bases between them.

The V and J genes are TRBV18 and TRBJ2-5; TRBD1 matches at 10 bases. With 2 bases clipped from V and 5 bases from J, the junction kept 8 bases outside the gene matches. Germline V CDR1 and CDR2: KGHSH, LQKENI. The CDR3 length is 16 residues. The CDR3 coding sequence is TGTGCCAGCTCACCAGTGACAGGGGGCGCTGGGGAGACCCAGTACTTC. Translating gives CASSPVTGGAGETQYF.

The chain carries TRBV6-5 and TRBJ2-4, with D perhaps matching TRBD1 (5 bases). The CDR3 is made up of 16 amino acids. Between the trimmed V and J ends, which lost 2 bases and 2 bases, there was a span of 13 bases. Germline V CDR1 and CDR2: MNHEY, SVGAGI. The CDR3 DNA reads TGTGCCAGCAGTTACGGTCAGGGTTCGACCAAAAACATTCAGTACTTC. Protein: CASSYGQGSTKNIQYF.

The J gene is TRBJ2-2, the V gene TRBV7-2, with D possibly matching TRBD1 (6 bases). In germline, CDR1 is SGHTA, CDR2 FQGNSA. Trimming pared 1 base from V and 0 bases from J, leaving 18 bases between. This CDR3 comprises 19 residues. CDR3 amino acids: CASSLESRNRVSNTGELFF. The CDR3 DNA sequence: TGTGCCAGCAGCTTAGAGTCTCGGAACAGGGTGTCGAACACCGGGGAGCTGTTTTTT.